This record looks at one T cell receptor (beta chain) sequence and its context. The antigen is undetermined. Germline CDR1 reads MGHRA; CDR2 reads YSYEKL. The CDR3 runs 15 residues. V lost 1 base, J lost 4 bases, and 7 bases stayed unmatched. This specimen belongs to a study of cytomegalovirus exposure and HLA in healthy donors. Study details: Inside one of the first data releases sat around 77 million unique TCRs taken from HLA-typed donors.

The PCR was carried out with 60 Vbeta primers and 13 Jbeta primers. Generated by immunoSEQ multiplex PCR, the TCRdb table keeps only in-frame clones and is missing some. The sample lists about 150,000 clones, roughly 80% occurring once. Points from the study as a whole: In all likelihood, a cluster of highly shared sequence variants was a sequencing artifact.

Material for sequencing was PBMCs. The sequence came from a woman aged 50 to 65 in good health and CMV-seropositive. The chain links TRBV4-1 to TRBJ2-7; 7 nucleotides match TRBD2. CDR3: CASSQGSGGGYEQYF. In nucleotides, the CDR3 is TGCGCCAGCAGCCAAGGATCTGGCGGGGGTTACGAGCAGTACTTC.